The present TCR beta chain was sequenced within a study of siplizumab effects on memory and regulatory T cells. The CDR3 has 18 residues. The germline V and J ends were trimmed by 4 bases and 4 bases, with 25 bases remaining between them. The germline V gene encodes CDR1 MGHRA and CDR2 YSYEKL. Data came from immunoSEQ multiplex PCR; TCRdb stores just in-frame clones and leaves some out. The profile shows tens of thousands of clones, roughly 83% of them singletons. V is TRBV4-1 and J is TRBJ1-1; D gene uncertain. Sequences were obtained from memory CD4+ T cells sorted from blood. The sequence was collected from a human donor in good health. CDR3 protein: CASSPLRTRLRQSTEAFF. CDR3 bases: TGCGCCAGCAGCCCTTTGAGGACCCGACTCCGGCAGAGCACTGAAGCTTTCTTT.